Each of the 26 T cell receptor beta chains below was sequenced from the same sample in a study of tumor and adjacent non-tumor tissue in lung cancer. TCRbeta libraries were built with three rounds of nested PCR, modified from ARM-PCR. TCRdb processed the multiplex PCR reads anew with MiXCR; each CDR3 protein has one entry. The sample gives under 45,000 distinct CDR3 sequences, roughly 60% of which show up once; around 45% is in the top ten. The template was RNA from unsorted bulk tissue. This non-tumor lung sample came from over 3 cm beyond the tumor edge. The sample was distant non-tumor lung tissue. These TCRs come from a man aged 50 to 60 with non-small cell lung cancer.

On this clonotype: Being one base from a much bigger clone, this may be a read error. The chain carries TRBV20-1 and TRBJ1-2; 7 positions match TRBD1. The CDR3 totals 14 residues. Germline CDR1 reads DFQATT; CDR2 reads SNEGSKA (reference sequence). J gave up 8 bases and V 0 bases, and 9 bases lay outside the gene matches. CDR3 region: CSARDDRVAWGYTF. In DNA, the CDR3 is TGCAGTGCTAGAGATGACAGGGTTGCATGGGGCTACACCTTC.

This clonotype was recorded only once. The CDR3 carries no conserved terminal phenylalanine or tryptophan, so it likely arises from a read error. The genes are TRBV7-8 and TRBJ2-7; 7 positions agree with TRBD1. The V gene's germline CDR1 is SGHVS and CDR2 FQNEAQ. The CDR3 has 12 amino acids. CDR3 sequence: CVSSLTGFEQYY. The DNA of the CDR3 is TGTGTCAGCAGCCTGACAGGGTTCGAGCAGTACTAC.

A word on this clonotype: A junction boundary mismatches the germline segment, possibly from a read error. The V call is TRBV6-1, the J call TRBJ1-2, with D possibly matching TRBD1 (5 bases). The CDR3 has 15 residues. The V gene's germline CDR1 is MNHNS and CDR2 SASEGT. The CDR3 reads CASSEALRGTYGHTF. In DNA, the CDR3 is TGTGCCAGCAGTGAAGCGCTTCGGGGCACCTATGGCCACACCTTC.

On this clonotype itself: At one of its ends the junction is not consistent with the germline gene, which may arise from a read error. The chain is built from TRBV7-9 and TRBJ2-5; the match to TRBD1 covers 7 bases. Per germline, CDR1 SEHNR and CDR2 FQNEAQ (reference sequence). The CDR3 is 14 amino acids. CDR3 in amino acids: CASSPPGQQETQNF. Here the CDR3 DNA reads TGTGCCAGCAGCCCACCGGGACAGCAAGAGACCCAGAACTTC.

About this clonotype itself: One end of the junction is discordant with germline, which a read error may explain. The chain couples TRBV4-1 to TRBJ2-3, with TRBD2 as a possible D gene (6 bases). The germline V gene encodes CDR1 MGHRA and CDR2 YSYEKL. This CDR3 is built from 16 residues. CDR3 protein: CASSEELVGGSDTQYF. For the CDR3, the DNA is TGCGCCAGCAGCGAAGAACTAGTGGGAGGCTCGGATACGCAGTATTTT.

This clonotype was detected only once. The chain carries TRBV11-2 and TRBJ2-7, with D perhaps matching TRBD2 (6 bases). The CDR3 is 14 residues long. V was trimmed by 6 bases and J by 7 bases, leaving 19 bases between them. CDR1 and CDR2 (germline): SGHAT, FQNNGV. The CDR3 coding sequence is TGTGCCAGCAGTCGGGAGAGCCTTTTCTCTGAGCAGTACTTC. Translated, it gives CASSRESLFSEQYF. The variable domain in full, completed from reference TRBV11-2 and TRBJ2-7, reads EAGVAQSPRYKIIEKRQSVAFWCNPISGHATLYWYQQILGQGPKLLIQFQNNGVVDDSQLPKDRFSAERLKGVDSTLKIQPAKLEDSAVYLCASSRESLFSEQYFGPGTRLTVT.

The table lists this clonotype with many counts. V and J are TRBV20-1 and TRBJ2-5, with D tentatively TRBD2 (5 bases). Between the trimmed V and J ends, which lost 2 bases and 10 bases, there was a span of 14 bases. Germline V lookup: CDR1 DFQATT, CDR2 SNEGSKA (reference sequence). The CDR3 is 12 amino acids. This CDR3 is CSARKGPGDQYF. The CDR3 DNA reads TGCAGTGCTAGAAAAGGGCCCGGGGACCAGTACTTC.

This clonotype was recorded at least ten times. J is TRBJ2-5 and V is TRBV5-4; the match to TRBD1 covers 8 bases. Germline-derived CDR1 and CDR2 are SGHNT and YYREEE (reference sequence). The CDR3 has 15 residues. With 1 base clipped from V and 4 bases from J, the junction kept 6 bases outside the gene matches. The CDR3 loop is CASSLNQGARETQYF. Written as DNA, the CDR3 is TGTGCCAGCAGCTTGAACCAGGGGGCACGAGAGACCCAGTACTTC.

A few counts support this clonotype. At one of its ends the junction is not consistent with the germline gene, which may arise from a read error. The rearrangement uses TRBV29-1 and TRBJ1-5; 8 bases line up with TRBD1. Germline V gene lookup returns CDR1 SQVTM and CDR2 ANQGSEA. CDR3 length: 15 residues. The CDR3 region has the DNA TGTAGCGTTGCGACAGGGGATTGGAACAATCAGCCCCAGCATTTT. Amino acid sequence: CSVATGDWNNQPQHF.

The chain joins TRBV20-1 to TRBJ2-7, with D maybe TRBD2 (5 bases). Per germline, CDR1 DFQATT and CDR2 SNEGSKA (reference sequence). V dropped 3 bases and J dropped 3 bases, with 12 bases sitting between them. This CDR3 spans 13 amino acids. The CDR3, as DNA: TGCAGTGCTAGTACTATCGGGAACTACGAGCAGTACTTC. Amino acids: CSASTIGNYEQYF.

V is TRBV12-3 or TRBV12-4 and J is TRBJ1-4; D remains unclear. Trimming shortened V by 4 bases and J by 0 bases, and 18 bases separated the two germline ends. CDR3 length: 18 amino acids. CDR3 protein: CASSSLSTTSATNEKLFF. The CDR3 region has the DNA TGTGCCAGCAGTTCCCTGTCGACCACTTCTGCAACTAATGAAAAACTGTTTTTT.

This clonotype showed up just a few times. This may arise from a read error, as a much more abundant clone is one base away. The V call is TRBV10-3, the J call TRBJ1-2; a possible D gene is TRBD1 (5 bases). CDR1 and CDR2 from the germline V gene are ENHRY and SYGVKD. The CDR3 is 13 residues long. The CDR3: CVISESVKGGYTF. CDR3 DNA sequence: TGTGTCATCAGTGAGTCTGTGAAGGGGGGCTACACCTTC.

As regards this clonotype: The junction differs from germline at one of its ends, possibly a read error. V is TRBV29-1 and J is TRBJ2-5; D gene uncertain. The CDR3 spans 12 residues. Per germline, CDR1 SQVTM and CDR2 ANQGSEA. CDR3 region: CSVSRAQETLYF. The CDR3 nucleotides read TGCAGCGTTTCAAGAGCACAAGAGACCCTGTACTTC.

CDR3 loop: CASSGRVAAFF. Here the CDR3 DNA reads TGTGCCAGCAGTGGGAGAGTAGCAGCCTTCTTT. V usage is TRBV12-3 or TRBV12-4 and J usage is TRBJ1-1; no definite D call. Deletions cut 5 bases from V and 14 bases from J, with 15 bases between. The CDR3 spans 11 residues.

Comments on this clonotype: Compared with germline, one end of the junction differs, possibly owing to a read error. The chain carries TRBV4-1 and TRBJ2-7; 10 nucleotides align to TRBD2. The CDR3 runs 14 residues. From germline, CDR1 is MGHRA and CDR2 YSYEKL. As DNA, the CDR3 is TGCGCCGGCAGCCAAGGACTAGCGGCCCACGATCAGTACTTC. Protein product: CAGSQGLAAHDQYF.

Notes on this clonotype: The junction departs from germline at one end; a sequencing error may be responsible. The gene calls are TRBV11-2 and TRBJ2-5; D could derive from TRBD1 or TRBD2 (5 bases each). Germline V gene lookup returns CDR1 SGHAT and CDR2 FQNNGV. The CDR3 runs to 14 residues. CDR3 region: CASEGRAVGETQYF. The CDR3, as DNA: TGTGCCAGCGAGGGCAGGGCCGTGGGAGAGACCCAGTACTTT.

This clonotype has a count of ten or more. V usage is TRBV5-6 and J usage is TRBJ2-1; D is uncertain. Germline V lookup: CDR1 SGHDT, CDR2 YYEEEE. Between the trimmed V and J ends, which lost 0 bases and 4 bases, there was a span of 11 bases. The CDR3 is made up of 15 amino acids. The CDR3: CASSLAWISYNEQFF. DNA for the CDR3: TGTGCCAGCAGCTTGGCTTGGATATCTTACAATGAGCAGTTCTTC.

This clonotype was detected ten times or more. The V gene is TRBV6-5, the J gene TRBJ1-5; D is ambiguous. Germline CDR1 is MNHEY and CDR2 is SVGAGI. The CDR3 length is 14 residues. V was pared by 6 bases and J by 3 bases, with 12 bases between. The CDR3 sequence: CASRGYGYNQPQHF. The CDR3 DNA follows: TGTGCCAGCAGGGGTTACGGATACAATCAGCCCCAGCATTTT.

On this clonotype itself: A clone one base away is much larger, so this may be a read error. The rearrangement links TRBV7-9 to TRBJ2-2, with 10 bases identical to TRBD1. The V gene end was trimmed by 7 bases and the J gene end by 7 bases; junction bases not matched to a gene: 9. Germline V gene lookup returns CDR1 SEHNR and CDR2 FQNEAQ (reference sequence). This CDR3 region has 15 residues. This CDR3 is CASTPGTGAIGELFF. DNA of the CDR3: TGTGCCAGCACCCCCGGGACAGGGGCAATCGGGGAGCTGTTTTTT.

A note on this clonotype: Given a much more abundant clone one base away, this may be a read error. For the CDR3, the DNA is TGCGCCAGCAGCCCGGAACAGGAGCAGAATGAGCAGTTCTTC. Its translation: CASSPEQEQNEQFF. The rearrangement links TRBV5-1 to TRBJ2-1; the D gene is possibly TRBD1 (5 bases). Trimming took off 4 bases at V and 7 bases at J, with 15 bases between the two ends. This CDR3 comprises 14 residues. Germline CDR1 reads SGHRS; CDR2 reads YFSETQ.

This chain links TRBV2 with TRBJ1-1; a possible D gene is TRBD1 (5 bases). CDR1 and CDR2 from the germline V gene are SNHLY and FYNNEI. The CDR3 sequence is 14 residues long. Deletions cut 7 bases from V and 6 bases from J, with 18 bases between. The CDR3 DNA sequence: TGTGCCAGCACCCTAGAGGGGCGCATCGCTGAAGCTTTCTTT. It translates to CASTLEGRIAEAFF.

This clonotype was counted at least ten times. Here the CDR3 DNA reads TGTGCCACTGAAGACGCGGGAGGGGCAGATACGCAGTATTTT. Its protein is CATEDAGGADTQYF. The chain combines TRBV24-1 with TRBJ2-3; 9 positions match TRBD2. CDR3 length: 14 residues. Germline trimming cut 10 bases from V and 4 bases from J; bases unmatched to any gene: 8. Per the germline V gene, CDR1 is KGHDR and CDR2 is SFDVKD.

A remark on this clonotype: Compared with germline, one end of the junction differs, possibly owing to a read error. The chain couples TRBV6-1 to TRBJ1-2; D might be TRBD1 (6 bases). The germline V gene encodes CDR1 MNHNS and CDR2 SASEGT. This CDR3 is 14 amino acids long. This CDR3 is CASRGGGPNYGYAF. In DNA form, the CDR3 reads TGTGCCAGCAGAGGGGGGGGACCTAACTATGGCTACGCTTTC.

This rearrangement joins TRBV4-1 to TRBJ2-7, with D uncertain. The CDR3 is 16 residues long. V dropped 3 bases and J dropped 9 bases, with 24 bases sitting between them. Looked up from germline, CDR1 is MGHRA and CDR2 is YSYEKL. CDR3 protein: CASSHEWTETRLGQYF. Written as DNA, the CDR3 is TGCGCCAGCAGCCATGAATGGACCGAAACAAGGCTCGGGCAGTACTTC.

Concerning this clonotype: A much larger clone lies a single base off, so this may be a read error. The chain combines TRBV4-1 with TRBJ2-5, with D possibly being TRBD2 (5 bases). V lost 2 bases and J lost 0, with 10 bases in between. CDR1 is MGHRA and CDR2 is YSYEKL in the germline V gene. The CDR3 sequence is 15 residues long. The CDR3 spells CASSQTDGDQETQYF. The CDR3 nucleotides are TGCGCCAGCAGCCAAACGGACGGGGACCAAGAGACCCAGTACTTC.

The chain combines TRBV10-3 with TRBJ2-7, with D perhaps matching TRBD2 (5 bases). The V end was cut by 10 bases, the J end by 1 base, with 14 bases between. CDR1 is ENHRY and CDR2 is SYGVKD in the germline V gene. CDR3 length equals 13 residues. The CDR3 nucleotides read TGTGCCACCGAGGGATGCGATTCCTACGAGCAGTACTTC. This sequence encodes CATEGCDSYEQYF.